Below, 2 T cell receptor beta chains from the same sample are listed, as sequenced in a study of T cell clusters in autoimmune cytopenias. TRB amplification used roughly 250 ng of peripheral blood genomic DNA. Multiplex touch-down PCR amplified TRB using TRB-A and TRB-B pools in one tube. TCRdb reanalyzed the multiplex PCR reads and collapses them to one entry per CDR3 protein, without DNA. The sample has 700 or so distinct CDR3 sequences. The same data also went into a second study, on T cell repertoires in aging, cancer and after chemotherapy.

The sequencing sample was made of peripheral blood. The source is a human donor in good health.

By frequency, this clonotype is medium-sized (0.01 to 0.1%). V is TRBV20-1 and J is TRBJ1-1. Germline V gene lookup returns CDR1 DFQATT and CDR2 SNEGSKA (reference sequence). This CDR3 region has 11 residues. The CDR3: CSARYNKEAFF.

CDR3 sequence: CASRTSPQTQYF. The chain combines TRBV12-3 or TRBV12-4 with TRBJ2-5; TCRdb names TRBD2, which stays unverified in the absence of DNA. CDR3 size: 12 residues.